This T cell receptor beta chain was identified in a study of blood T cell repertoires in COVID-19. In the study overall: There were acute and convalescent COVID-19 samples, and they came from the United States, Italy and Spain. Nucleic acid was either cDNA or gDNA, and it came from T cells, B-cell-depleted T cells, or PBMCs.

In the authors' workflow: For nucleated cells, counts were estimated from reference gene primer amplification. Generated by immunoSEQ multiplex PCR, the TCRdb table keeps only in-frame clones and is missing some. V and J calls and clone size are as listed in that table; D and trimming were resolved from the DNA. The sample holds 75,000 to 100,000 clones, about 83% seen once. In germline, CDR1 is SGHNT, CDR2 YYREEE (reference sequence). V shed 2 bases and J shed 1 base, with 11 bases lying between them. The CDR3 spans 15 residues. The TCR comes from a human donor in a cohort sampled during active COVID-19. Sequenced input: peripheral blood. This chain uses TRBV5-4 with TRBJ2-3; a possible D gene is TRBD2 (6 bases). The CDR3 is CASSFRGTGTDTQYF. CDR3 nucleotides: TGTGCCAGCAGCTTTCGCGGGACTGGCACAGATACGCAGTATTTT. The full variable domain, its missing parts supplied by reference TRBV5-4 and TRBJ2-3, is ETGVTQSPTHLIKTRGQQVTLRCSSQSGHNTVSWYQQALGQGPQFIFQYYREEENGRGNFPPRFSGLQFPNYSSELNVNALELDDSALYLCASSFRGTGTDTQYFGPGTRLTVL.